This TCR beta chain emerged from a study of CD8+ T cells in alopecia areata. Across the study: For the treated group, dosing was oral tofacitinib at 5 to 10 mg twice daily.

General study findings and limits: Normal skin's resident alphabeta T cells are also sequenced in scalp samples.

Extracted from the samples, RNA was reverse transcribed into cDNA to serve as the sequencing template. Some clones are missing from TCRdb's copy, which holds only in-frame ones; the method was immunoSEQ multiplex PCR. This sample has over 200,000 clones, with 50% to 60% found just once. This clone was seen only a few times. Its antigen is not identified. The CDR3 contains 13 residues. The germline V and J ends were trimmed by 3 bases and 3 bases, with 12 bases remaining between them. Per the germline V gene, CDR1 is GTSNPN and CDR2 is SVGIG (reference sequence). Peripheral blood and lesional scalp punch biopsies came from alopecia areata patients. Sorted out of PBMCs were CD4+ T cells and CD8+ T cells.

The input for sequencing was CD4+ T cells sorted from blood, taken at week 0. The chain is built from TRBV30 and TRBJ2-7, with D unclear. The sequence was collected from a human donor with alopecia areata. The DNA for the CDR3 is TGTGCCTGGAGCTACGCGGTACGCTACGAGCAGTACTTC. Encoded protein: CAWSYAVRYEQYF.